The table lists the clone carrying this T cell receptor (beta chain) with a few counts. Random hexamers were used to reverse transcribe an amount of roughly 0.45 to 1 ug RNA. By means of immunoSEQ multiplex PCR, TCR beta CDR3 spanning 54 Vbeta and 13 Jbeta underwent amplification. TCRdb processed the immunoSEQ multiplex PCR reads anew with MiXCR; each CDR3 protein has one entry. Of about 200,000 distinct CDR3 sequences listed, around 93% are singletons. Sequencing targeted TCR beta in blood CD8+ and CD4+ T cells. The multiple sclerosis control group was made up of treatment-naive patients with stable or active relapsing-remitting disease. CD8+ and CD4+ T cells were negatively isolated; TEMRA cells were FACS-enriched. This sample is drawn from a study of CD8 T cells in Susac syndrome. This CDR3 has 14 amino acids. Deletions cut 3 bases from V and 7 bases from J, with 12 bases between. Germline CDR1 reads MNHEY; CDR2 reads SVGAGI.

V and J are TRBV6-5 and TRBJ1-4, with D possibly matching TRBD1 (5 bases). This clonotype originated in a human donor with multiple sclerosis. The sample consisted of CD4+ T cells from PBMCs. The CDR3 protein is CASSYNPRGEKLFF. The CDR3, as DNA: TGTGCCAGCAGTTATAACCCGAGGGGTGAAAAACTGTTTTTT.